The 32 T cell receptor beta chains listed next were all sequenced from one sample in a study of metastatic and nonmetastatic thyroid tumors. TCRdb re-called the PCR reads through MiXCR. The profile shows 7,700 or so clones, approximately 32% of them singletons. Every patient was untreated before thyroid surgery. Sequencing was performed on tumor tissue. The source is a female donor with papillary thyroid cancer or a benign thyroid nodule (not recorded which). Some clones in this sample may be carry-over from other donors' samples.

The rearrangement joins TRBV30 to TRBJ1-4; D uncertain. Germline V gene data show CDR1 as GTSNPN and CDR2 as SVGIG (reference sequence). Trimming removed 0 bases from V and 4 bases from J, with 9 bases in between. The CDR3 consists of 14 residues. CDR3 DNA: TGTGCCTGGAGTGTAGGTCGAATTAATGAAAAACTGTTTTTT. It translates to CAWSVGRINEKLFF.

This clone turned up a few times. This chain uses TRBV2 with TRBJ1-6; maybe TRBD1 (5 bases). The CDR3 is made up of 13 amino acids. Germline CDR1 reads SNHLY; CDR2 reads FYNNEI. Between the trimmed V and J ends, which lost 7 bases and 7 bases, there was a span of 11 bases. CDR3 amino acids: CASIGGINSPLHF. The CDR3 coding sequence is TGTGCCAGCATCGGGGGGATCAATTCACCCCTCCACTTT.

V and J are TRBV3-1 and TRBJ2-6; no clear D. Trimming took 1 base from V and 3 from J, leaving 1 base between them. The length of the CDR3 is 13 residues. Looked up from germline, CDR1 is LGHDT and CDR2 is YNNKEL (reference sequence). This chain's CDR3 is CASSQGGANVLTF. The CDR3 bases are TGTGCCAGCAGCCAAGGTGGGGCCAACGTCCTGACTTTC.

In this sample, this clone turned up a few times. The chain joins TRBV2 to TRBJ2-7; tentatively, D is TRBD2 (5 bases). V was shortened by 4 bases and J by 5 bases, with 12 bases between the two germline ends. From germline, CDR1 is SNHLY and CDR2 FYNNEI. The CDR3 has 13 amino acids. The CDR3 bases are TGTGCCAGCAGTGGTAGAGGGAGCCACGAGCAGTACTTC. The encoded protein is CASSGRGSHEQYF.

This clone is medium-sized (0.01 to 0.1%) by share. This rearrangement joins TRBV6-1 to TRBJ1-2; the D gene is possibly TRBD1 (5 bases). Germline CDR1 is MNHNS and CDR2 is SASEGT. This CDR3 has 14 residues. V was pared by 8 bases and J by 4 bases, with 17 bases between. The CDR3: CASHGGEWGYGYTF. CDR3 bases: TGTGCCAGCCATGGGGGGGAATGGGGCTATGGCTACACCTTC.

In this sample, this clone is medium-sized. The chain carries TRBV28 and TRBJ2-3, with D maybe TRBD2 (5 bases). The CDR3 extends over 17 amino acids. Germline V gene data show CDR1 as MDHEN and CDR2 as SYDVKM. V was trimmed by 3 bases and J by 0 bases, leaving 16 bases between them. The CDR3 nucleotides are TGTGCCAGCAGTTTCATGGCCGAGGGCACTAGCACAGATACGCAGTATTTT. This gives the protein CASSFMAEGTSTDTQYF.

Judged by abundance, this clone is medium-sized. The V call is TRBV20-1, the J call TRBJ1-2; TRBD1 aligns across 7 bases. V trimming: 3 bases; J trimming: 6 bases; junction bases outside the gene matches: 4. CDR1 and CDR2 (germline): DFQATT, SNEGSKA (reference sequence). The CDR3 totals 12 residues. DNA for the CDR3: TGCAGTGCTAGGGCAGGGGGTGATGGCTACACCTTC. It translates to CSARAGGDGYTF.

Details on this clone: Germline is not matched at one junction end, which may reflect a read error. The V gene is TRBV29-1, the J gene TRBJ1-2; maybe TRBD1 (6 bases). Germline V CDR1 and CDR2: SQVTM, ANQGSEA. This CDR3 has 12 residues. CDR3 amino acids: CSVEVINLTGLF. The CDR3 DNA is TGCAGCGTTGAAGTCATTAATCTGACAGGACTATTC. Combining the CDR3 with reference TRBV29-1 and TRBJ1-2 gives the whole variable domain SAVISQKPSRDICQRGTSLTIQCQVDSQVTMMFWYRQQPGQSLTLIATANQGSEATYESGFVIDKFPISRPNLTFSTLTVSNMSPEDSSIYLCSVEVINLTGLFGSGTRLTVV.

This clone was recorded a few times. A much larger clone sits a single nucleotide away, making a read error possible. J is TRBJ2-7 and V is TRBV20-1; no clear D gene. The CDR3 is 13 amino acids. Germline V gene lookup returns CDR1 DFQATT and CDR2 SNEGSKA (reference sequence). The ends were cut back, 0 bases at V and 9 bases at J, with 15 bases in the middle. The CDR3 protein is CSARESWVHGQYF. DNA for the CDR3: TGCAGTGCTAGAGAATCATGGGTACACGGGCAGTACTTC.

The table lists this clone with many counts. This chain links TRBV5-4 with TRBJ2-3, with D perhaps matching TRBD2 (5 bases). The CDR3 runs to 13 residues. CDR1 is SGHNT, CDR2 YYREEE, per germline (reference sequence). Trimming cost V 7 bases and J 4 bases, with 13 bases left between them. The CDR3 loop reads CASHPHSADTQYF. The CDR3 DNA reads as TGTGCCAGCCACCCCCATAGCGCAGATACGCAGTATTTT.

The chain has TRBV19 and TRBJ1-4; 7 bases fit TRBD1. Trimming cost V 4 bases and J 8 bases; bases outside gene matches: 10. This CDR3 region has 15 residues. Germline V gene data show CDR1 as LNHDA and CDR2 as SQIVND (reference sequence). In nucleotides, the CDR3 is TGTGCCAGTAGTACCGAGGGGGCCTTAGGGGAAAAACTGTTTTTT. Translating it yields CASSTEGALGEKLFF.

This chain joins TRBV11-2 and TRBJ2-7; TRBD2 agrees at 10 bases. The CDR3 contains 14 residues. V gave up 2 bases and J gave up 4 bases; unmatched junction bases: 2. The germline V gene encodes CDR1 SGHAT and CDR2 FQNNGV. For the CDR3, the DNA is TGTGCCAGCAGCTTACTAGCGGGAGAATACGAGCAGTACTTC. Its translation is CASSLLAGEYEQYF. The full variable domain, its missing parts supplied by reference TRBV11-2 and TRBJ2-7, is EAGVAQSPRYKIIEKRQSVAFWCNPISGHATLYWYQQILGQGPKLLIQFQNNGVVDDSQLPKDRFSAERLKGVDSTLKIQPAKLEDSAVYLCASSLLAGEYEQYFGPGTRLTVT.

The chain combines TRBV2 with TRBJ2-7, with D possibly matching TRBD1 (6 bases). Germline lookup yields CDR1 SNHLY and CDR2 FYNNEI. The CDR3 contains 15 residues. Deletions cut 1 base from V and 1 base from J, with 11 bases between. This CDR3 is CASSEETGYSYEQYF. The CDR3 DNA reads as TGTGCCAGCAGTGAAGAGACAGGATATTCCTACGAGCAGTACTTC.

By its share, this clone is medium-sized (0.01 to 0.1%). This chain links TRBV20-1 with TRBJ2-1; D remains unclear. This CDR3 region has 13 residues. The V end was cut by 6 bases, the J end by 6 bases, with 15 bases between. In germline, CDR1 is DFQATT, CDR2 SNEGSKA (reference sequence). DNA of the CDR3: TGCAGTGCCCCCTCACTACACGGCAATGAGCAGTTCTTC. Protein sequence: CSAPSLHGNEQFF.

The chain joins TRBV19 to TRBJ2-1; D remains unclear. The CDR3 spans 13 residues. The V and J ends lost 3 bases and 8 bases respectively, with 11 bases between them. In germline, CDR1 is LNHDA, CDR2 SQIVND (reference sequence). The CDR3 here is CASSIGWQDEQFF. The CDR3 region has the DNA TGTGCCAGTAGTATTGGGTGGCAGGATGAGCAGTTCTTC.

The chain recombines TRBV6-5 with TRBJ2-1; D possibly corresponds to TRBD2 (6 bases). Germline values: CDR1 MNHEY, CDR2 SVGAGI. The CDR3 runs 16 residues. V lost 4 bases, J lost 4 bases, and 17 bases lay in between. The CDR3 DNA sequence: TGTGCCAGCAGTTCTGGGTCCGGGGGACCTTACAATGAGCAGTTCTTC. Translation: CASSSGSGGPYNEQFF.

Ten or more counts support this clone. One base away lies a much larger clone, so this may be a sequencing read error. Other DNA sequences from this sample encode an identical CDR3 as well. The chain uses TRBV2 and TRBJ1-4; perhaps TRBD1 as D (5 bases). V gave up 10 bases and J gave up 1 base, with 10 bases separating them. The germline V gene encodes CDR1 SNHLY and CDR2 FYNNEI. The CDR3 totals 13 residues. The DNA for the CDR3 is TGTGCCACCGGGGGTGGAACTAATGAAAAACTGTTTTTT. Its translation is CATGGGTNEKLFF.

In this sample, this clone is medium-sized. The rearrangement links TRBV5-1 to TRBJ2-1; D might be TRBD2 (5 bases). Germline loops: CDR1 SGHRS, CDR2 YFSETQ. V dropped 2 bases and J dropped 7 bases, with 16 bases sitting between them. This CDR3 has 15 residues. The CDR3 region has the DNA TGCGCCAGCAGCTTTGGGAGCGGCGCTGGGAATGAGCAGTTCTTC. The encoded protein is CASSFGSGAGNEQFF.

This clone is judged medium-sized (0.01 to 0.1%). CDR3 DNA sequence: TGTGCCAGCAGTACCGGGACTAGCGGGAGCCGCTACAATGAGCAGTTCTTC. It specifies CASSTGTSGSRYNEQFF. The chain couples TRBV27 to TRBJ2-1; TRBD2 matches at 14 bases. The CDR3 contains 17 residues. The junction had 6 bases not matched to a gene; V was cut back by 5 bases and J by 3 bases. Germline V gene lookup returns CDR1 MNHEY and CDR2 SMNVEV (reference sequence).

This clone has only a few counts. J is TRBJ2-2 and V is TRBV15; D is unresolved. This CDR3 comprises 13 residues. Germline-derived CDR1 and CDR2 are LNHNV and YYDKDF (reference sequence). The ends were cut back, 8 bases at V and 6 bases at J, with 13 bases in the middle. The CDR3 DNA follows: TGTGCCACCCAATCTGGAACTCCCGGGGAGCTGTTTTTT. This codes for CATQSGTPGELFF.

At least ten counts were recorded for this clone. Just one base apart from a much larger clone, this may be a read error. The sample has other DNA sequences that encode this CDR3 too. The chain has TRBV13 and TRBJ2-3, with TRBD2 matching over 13 bases. The CDR3 sequence is 16 residues long. Germline lookup yields CDR1 PRHDT and CDR2 FYEKMQ (reference sequence). CDR3 loop: CASSPPGLAGTDTQCF. CDR3 sequence (DNA): TGTGCCAGCAGCCCCCCGGGACTAGCGGGAACAGATACGCAGTGTTTT.

By sample fraction, this clone is medium-sized. J is TRBJ2-6 and V is TRBV19; 11 positions match TRBD1. Germline values: CDR1 LNHDA, CDR2 SQIVND (reference sequence). The CDR3 consists of 18 residues. The V segment lost 3 bases and the J segment 0 bases; nucleotides outside the gene matches: 4. CDR3 sequence: CASSISGTGGSGANVLTF. For the CDR3, the DNA is TGTGCCAGTAGTATTTCTGGGACAGGGGGCTCTGGGGCCAACGTCCTGACTTTC.

This clone has more than one count but fewer than ten. The chain joins TRBV12-3 or TRBV12-4 to TRBJ2-7, with D uncertain. V was shortened by 3 bases and J by 2 bases, with 11 bases between the two germline ends. This CDR3 region has 14 residues. The CDR3 DNA is TGTGCCAGCAGTTTTGGGCTGTTTGCCTACGAGCAGTACTTC. It specifies CASSFGLFAYEQYF.

This clone was recorded at least ten times. The rearrangement links TRBV9 to TRBJ2-5, with D unresolved. The CDR3 runs 13 residues. V lost 0 bases, J lost 5 bases, and 8 bases lay in between. CDR1 and CDR2 from the germline V gene are SGDLS and YYNGEE. The CDR3 reads CASSVGVKETQYF. CDR3 coding DNA: TGTGCCAGCAGCGTAGGGGTTAAGGAGACCCAGTACTTC.

This clone was recorded a few times. The junction departs from germline at one end; a sequencing error may be responsible. The V and J genes are TRBV12-3 or TRBV12-4 and TRBJ1-6, with TRBD1 matching 7 bases. The CDR3 is made up of 14 amino acids. CDR3 in DNA: TGTGCCAGCAGTCAGGGCAGGGGGAATTCACCCCCCCACTTT. It encodes CASSQGRGNSPPHF.

This clone has a handful of counts. The DNA for the CDR3 is TGTGCCAGCAGTTCCATCGGGGGAGGGAACACTGAAGCTTTCTTT. Encoded protein: CASSSIGGGNTEAFF. The J gene is TRBJ1-1, the V gene TRBV6-5; TRBD1 might be the D (5 bases). Trimming cost V 4 bases and J 1 base, with 13 bases left between them. There are 15 residues in the CDR3. Germline V gives CDR1 MNHEY, CDR2 SVGAGI.

About this clone itself: At one end the junction does not follow the germline gene, possibly because of a read error. The rearrangement links TRBV7-2 to TRBJ1-2; 9 bases align to TRBD1. Germline CDR1 and CDR2: SGHTA and FQGNSA. This CDR3 contains 14 residues. DNA of the CDR3: TGTGCCAGCACCGCACAGGGGGCGGGCTATGGCTACGACTTC. This translates into CASTAQGAGYGYDF.

This clone is classed as medium-sized. The rearrangement uses TRBV6-1 and TRBJ1-1; D is ambiguous. Trimming removed 6 bases at V and 1 base at J, with 18 bases between. The germline gives CDR1 MNHNS, CDR2 SASEGT. CDR3 length: 16 residues. The CDR3 nucleotides are TGTGCCAGCAGACCCCGGGGAGGCACCGGGAACACTGAAGCTTTCTTT. It is translated as CASRPRGGTGNTEAFF.

In the case of this clone: The CDR3 does not close with the conserved phenylalanine or tryptophan, likely indicating a read error. No DNA is shown, since the ends of the CDR3 on it are uncertain; the CDR3 is the one TCRdb lists. This chain connects TRBV28 to TRBJ2-3; the table calls TRBD1, which could not be checked here. Germline values: CDR1 MDHEN, CDR2 SYDVKM. A total of 15 residues make up the CDR3, ends included. Here the CDR3 reads CASSFSTGQKAFFGQ.

J is TRBJ1-1 and V is TRBV3-1; 10 nucleotides match TRBD1. The V and J ends lost 4 bases and 3 bases, in that order; junction bases with no gene match: 5. Looked up from germline, CDR1 is LGHDT and CDR2 is YNNKEL (reference sequence). CDR3 length equals 15 residues. In DNA form, the CDR3 reads TGTGCCAGCAGCCCCAGACAGGGGGCGGACACTGAAGCTTTCTTT. This gives the protein CASSPRQGADTEAFF.

By its share, this clone is medium-sized. This sample also contains other DNA sequences that code for the same CDR3. V gene TRBV18 combines with J gene TRBJ2-7, with 10 bases identical to TRBD1. Germline V CDR1 and CDR2: KGHSH, LQKENI. The J segment lost 5 bases and the V segment lost 0 bases, leaving 1 base of the junction unmatched. CDR3 length: 14 amino acids. The CDR3 sequence: CASSPPGQGDEQYF. The CDR3 DNA is TGTGCCAGCTCACCACCCGGACAGGGGGACGAGCAGTACTTC.

By sample share, this clone is medium-sized. The chain couples TRBV20-1 to TRBJ2-7; D gene uncertain. Germline V gene sequence: CDR1 DFQATT, CDR2 SNEGSKA (reference sequence). This CDR3 is built from 14 residues. The V end lost 4 bases, the J end lost 5 bases, and 18 bases lay between the germline ends. The DNA of the CDR3 is TGCAGTGCTACCCCCGTCGAGAGATCCCACGAGCAGTACTTC. This encodes CSATPVERSHEQYF.